A selection of T cell receptor beta chains follows, all from one sample in a study of regulatory T cells in long-lasting Graves disease. TCRdb processed the multiplex PCR reads anew with MiXCR; each CDR3 protein has one entry. The table lists about 450,000 distinct CDR3 sequences, roughly 15% of them singletons. These data were also reused for a study on T cells in Graves' hyperthyroidism and ophthalmopathy.

The sequencing here drew on peripheral blood mononuclear cells (PBMCs), taken at new diagnosis, from a patient treated with antithyroid drugs. Receptors were obtained from a woman aged 25-40 years with Graves disease. The CDR3 runs from the conserved cysteine through the conserved F or W. Each record gives: V gene, J gene, D gene, clone size, CDR3 DNA, CDR3 protein. D genes are given only for firm matches. Clone sizes are given selectively: once, few, many, or a class where the clone is expanded.

v_gene: TRBV20-1; j_gene: TRBJ2-7; d_gene: TRBD2; abundance: many; CDR3nt: TGCAGTGCTAGAGTAAGGAGACTAGCGGCGACGCGGGAGCAGTACTTC; CDR3aa: CSARVRRLAATREQYF
v_gene: TRBV5-1; j_gene: TRBJ2-3; d_gene: NA; abundance: many; CDR3nt: TGCGCCAGCAGCTTCTCGGGCAGCACCGGAACAGATACGCAGTATTTT; CDR3aa: CASSFSGSTGTDTQYF
v_gene: TRBV29-1; j_gene: TRBJ1-5; d_gene: NA; abundance: NA; CDR3nt: TGCAGCGTTGAAGATGGACGGGGTCAGCCCCAGCATTTT; CDR3aa: CSVEDGRGQPQHF
v_gene: TRBV5-4; j_gene: TRBJ2-5; d_gene: TRBD2; abundance: many; CDR3nt: TGTGCCAGCAGCCCGGAGGTAGCGGGAGAGACCCAGTACTTC; CDR3aa: CASSPEVAGETQYF
v_gene: TRBV9; j_gene: TRBJ1-1; d_gene: TRBD1; abundance: NA; CDR3nt: TGTGCCAGCAGCACAGACGGGACAGCCTTGAACACTGAAGCTTTCTTT; CDR3aa: CASSTDGTALNTEAFF
v_gene: TRBV24-1; j_gene: TRBJ2-3; d_gene: TRBD1; abundance: many; CDR3nt: TGTGCCACCAGTGACCTTGGACAGGGTTCTAGCACAGATACGCAGTATTTT; CDR3aa: CATSDLGQGSSTDTQYF
v_gene: TRBV2; j_gene: TRBJ2-1; d_gene: NA; abundance: many; CDR3nt: TGTGCCAGCAGTGACGCCGATAAAGGGCAGTTCTTC; CDR3aa: CASSDADKGQFF
v_gene: TRBV12-3/TRBV12-4; j_gene: TRBJ2-7; d_gene: NA; abundance: many; CDR3nt: TGTGCCAGCCAGGGTAGCTCCTACGAGCAGTACTTC; CDR3aa: CASQGSSYEQYF
v_gene: TRBV18; j_gene: TRBJ2-3; d_gene: NA; abundance: few; CDR3nt: TGTGCCAGCTCACTCCCCTACACAGCAGATACGCAGTATTTT; CDR3aa: CASSLPYTADTQYF
v_gene: TRBV14; j_gene: TRBJ2-1; d_gene: NA; abundance: NA; CDR3nt: TGTGCCAGCGGAGGAGGAGGGAATGAGCAGTTCTTC; CDR3aa: CASGGGGNEQFF
v_gene: TRBV2; j_gene: TRBJ2-3; d_gene: NA; abundance: many; CDR3nt: TGTGCCAGCAGAAAAGGGATAGTGGGAGATACGCAGTATTTT; CDR3aa: CASRKGIVGDTQYF
v_gene: TRBV7-9; j_gene: TRBJ2-2; d_gene: NA; abundance: NA; CDR3nt: TGTGCCAGCAGCTTGTCTCTTGGGCTCTACACCGGGGAGCTGTTTTTT; CDR3aa: CASSLSLGLYTGELFF
v_gene: TRBV5-4; j_gene: TRBJ1-1; d_gene: NA; abundance: few; CDR3nt: TGTGCCAGCAGCTTCCGACCCGGTGAAGCTTTCTTT; CDR3aa: CASSFRPGEAFF
v_gene: TRBV20-1; j_gene: TRBJ2-7; d_gene: NA; abundance: many; CDR3nt: TGCAGTGCTAGAGATGAGGGGACCGAGCAGTACTTC; CDR3aa: CSARDEGTEQYF
v_gene: TRBV20-1; j_gene: TRBJ2-7; d_gene: NA; abundance: many; CDR3nt: TGCAGTGCTCAACGGGACCCTTCCCTCTACGAGCAGTACTTC; CDR3aa: CSAQRDPSLYEQYF
v_gene: TRBV7-9; j_gene: TRBJ1-4; d_gene: NA; abundance: NA; CDR3nt: TGTGCCAGCACAGGCGGCGCAACTAATGAAAAACTGTTTTTT; CDR3aa: CASTGGATNEKLFF
v_gene: TRBV20-1; j_gene: TRBJ2-7; d_gene: TRBD2; abundance: many; CDR3nt: TGCAGTGCTAGAGCTCTAGCGGGGCTTTCCTACGAGCAGTACTTC; CDR3aa: CSARALAGLSYEQYF
v_gene: TRBV12-3/TRBV12-4; j_gene: TRBJ2-2; d_gene: NA; abundance: few; CDR3nt: TGTGCCAGCTTACTAGGCACCGGGGAGCTGTTTTTT; CDR3aa: CASLLGTGELFF
v_gene: TRBV18; j_gene: TRBJ1-6; d_gene: NA; abundance: few; CDR3nt: TGTGCCAGCTCACCGGACCTTCTTAATTCACCCCTCCACTTT; CDR3aa: CASSPDLLNSPLHF
v_gene: TRBV11-2; j_gene: TRBJ2-3; d_gene: NA; abundance: many; CDR3nt: TGTGCCAGCAGCTTATATATCCGAGCAGACACAGATACGCAGTATTTT; CDR3aa: CASSLYIRADTDTQYF
v_gene: TRBV28; j_gene: TRBJ2-2; d_gene: TRBD2; abundance: once; CDR3nt: TGTGCCAGCAGTTCCTGGGTACTAGCGGAACGAAGGGCCGGGGAGCTGTTTTTT; CDR3aa: CASSSWVLAERRAGELFF
v_gene: TRBV6-1; j_gene: TRBJ1-6; d_gene: NA; abundance: many; CDR3nt: TGTGCCAGCAGTGAAGGGTTCTCCTATAATTCACCCCTCCACTTT; CDR3aa: CASSEGFSYNSPLHF
v_gene: TRBV6-1; j_gene: TRBJ2-1; d_gene: TRBD2; abundance: many; CDR3nt: TGTGCCAGCAGCCAACCTAGCGGGAGTCTCTATGAGCAGTTCTTC; CDR3aa: CASSQPSGSLYEQFF
v_gene: TRBV5-1; j_gene: TRBJ1-5; d_gene: NA; abundance: many; CDR3nt: TGCGCCAGCAGCGCCGACAGGTCTGGGCCCCAGCATTTT; CDR3aa: CASSADRSGPQHF
v_gene: TRBV5-1; j_gene: TRBJ2-1; d_gene: NA; abundance: many; CDR3nt: TGCGCCAGCGGTGGGGACACGAGCTCCTACAATGAGCAGTTCTTC; CDR3aa: CASGGDTSSYNEQFF
v_gene: TRBV4-1; j_gene: TRBJ1-1; d_gene: NA; abundance: NA; CDR3nt: TGCGCCAGCAGCCAAGATATCAATATCATCAGGGGCCCAGTTGTGAACACTGAAGCTTTCTTT; CDR3aa: CASSQDINIIRGPVVNTEAFF